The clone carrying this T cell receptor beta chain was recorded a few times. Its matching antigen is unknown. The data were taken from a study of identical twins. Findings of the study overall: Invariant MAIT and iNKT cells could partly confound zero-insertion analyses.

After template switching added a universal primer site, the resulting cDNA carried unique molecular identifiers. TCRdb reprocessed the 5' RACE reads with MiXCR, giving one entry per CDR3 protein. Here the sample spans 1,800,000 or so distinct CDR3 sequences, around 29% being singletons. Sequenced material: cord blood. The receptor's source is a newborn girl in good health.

The CDR3 DNA is TGTGCCAGCAGCCTGGGGCGACTAGCGGGGGGGCATAGCTCCTACGAGCAGTACTTC. The encoded protein is CASSLGRLAGGHSSYEQYF. The gene calls are TRBV11-2 and TRBJ2-7, with 14 bases fitting TRBD2. Germline assignment: CDR1 SGHAT and CDR2 FQNNGV. The CDR3 has 19 residues. V lost 5 bases, J lost 0 bases, and 12 bases stayed unmatched.